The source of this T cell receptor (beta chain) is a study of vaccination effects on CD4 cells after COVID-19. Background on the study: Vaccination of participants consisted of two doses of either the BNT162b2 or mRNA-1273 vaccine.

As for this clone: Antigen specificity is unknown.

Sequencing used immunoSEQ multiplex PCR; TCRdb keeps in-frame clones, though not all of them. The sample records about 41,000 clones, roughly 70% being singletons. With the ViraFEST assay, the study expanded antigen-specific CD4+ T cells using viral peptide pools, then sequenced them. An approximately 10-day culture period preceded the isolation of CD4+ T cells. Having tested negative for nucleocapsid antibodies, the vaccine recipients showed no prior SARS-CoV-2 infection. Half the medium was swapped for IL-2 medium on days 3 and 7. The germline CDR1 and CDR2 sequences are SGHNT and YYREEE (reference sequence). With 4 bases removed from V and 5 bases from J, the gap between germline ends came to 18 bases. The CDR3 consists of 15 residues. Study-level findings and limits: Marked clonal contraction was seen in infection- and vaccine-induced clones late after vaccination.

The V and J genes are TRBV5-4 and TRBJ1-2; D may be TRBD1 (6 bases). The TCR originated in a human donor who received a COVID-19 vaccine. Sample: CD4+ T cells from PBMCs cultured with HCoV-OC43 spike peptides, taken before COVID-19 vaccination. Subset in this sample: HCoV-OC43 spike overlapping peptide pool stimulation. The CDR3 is CASSLDRTDGYGYTF. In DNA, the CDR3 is TGTGCCAGCAGCCTCGACCGGACAGACGGATATGGCTACACCTTC.